Sequencing of this T cell receptor beta chain was carried out in a study of blood T cell repertoires in COVID-19. Study information: Donors in the United States, Italy and Spain gave samples during acute or convalescent COVID-19.

Here immunoSEQ multiplex PCR was the method, and the copy in TCRdb shows in-frame clones only, minus some. This table has 150,000 to 200,000 clones, approximately 85% appearing once. Trimming removed 6 bases at V and 0 bases at J, with 13 bases between. The CDR3 runs 15 residues. Germline CDR1 reads ENHRY; CDR2 reads SYGVKD. The receptor was derived from a woman of 80 years or more with acute or convalescent COVID-19. Material for sequencing was peripheral blood. The gene calls are TRBV10-3 and TRBJ2-3; no definite D call. CDR3: CAISPTSSSTDTQYF. For the CDR3, the DNA is TGTGCCATCAGCCCGACATCCTCTAGCACAGATACGCAGTATTTT.